Presented here are 23 T cell receptor beta chains from one specimen sequenced in a study of T cells after yellow fever vaccination (dated by TCRdb to the late 2010s). The treatment or condition label on this specimen signifies: live attenuated yellow fever vaccine strain. The library was obtained by 5' RACE. The sequencer was an Illumina NovaSeq 6000. The public reads were run again by TCRdb, first through fastp at Q25 and then through MiXCR, and only productive beta chains were kept. Each entry is one CDR3 protein sequence, shown with its most common DNA and genes. The sample data list around 100,000 distinct CDR3 sequences, and 5.8% of these were observed just once. The ten largest account for roughly 39% of the sample. Specimen: CD8+ T cells sorted from PBMCs, collected 10 days after the yellow fever booster vaccination. The origin of the receptors is a man aged 18 to 30 who received the YFV17D yellow fever vaccine.

This clonotype occurred many times. The CDR3 sequence is CASSASGRRETQYF. In DNA, the CDR3 is TGCGCCAGCAGCGCATCCGGGAGACGGGAGACCCAGTACTTC. The chain couples TRBV5-1 to TRBJ2-5, with D perhaps matching TRBD2 (6 bases). The CDR3 contains 14 residues. Deletions cut 4 bases from V and 5 bases from J, with 15 bases between. Per the germline V gene, CDR1 is SGHRS and CDR2 is YFSETQ.

The J gene is TRBJ2-7, the V gene TRBV3-1, with D possibly being TRBD2 (6 bases). Germline V lookup: CDR1 LGHDT, CDR2 YNNKEL (reference sequence). V lost 1 base, J lost 1 base, and 11 bases lay in between. The CDR3 runs 15 residues. In nucleotides, the CDR3 is TGTGCCAGCAGCCAAGGGGGCCTAGCGTCCTACGAGCAGTACTTC. It encodes CASSQGGLASYEQYF.

The chain uses TRBV6-6 and TRBJ2-7; 12 bases line up with TRBD1. The CDR3 covers 15 residues. Germline CDR1 is MNHNY and CDR2 is SVGAGI (reference sequence). V gave up 5 bases and J gave up 7 bases; unmatched junction bases: 9. The CDR3 protein is CASSDMGQGAREQYF. In DNA, the CDR3 is TGTGCCAGCAGTGACATGGGACAGGGGGCGCGGGAGCAGTACTTC.

This clonotype was seen only a few times. The chain employs TRBV4-1 and TRBJ1-3, with D hard to call. Germline V gene data show CDR1 as MGHRA and CDR2 as YSYEKL. This CDR3 has 16 amino acids. V was trimmed by 0 bases and J by 1 base, leaving 10 bases between them. The CDR3 region is CASSQEDHPSGNTIYF. As DNA, the CDR3 is TGCGCCAGCAGCCAAGAGGACCATCCTTCTGGAAACACCATATATTTT.

This clonotype was recorded a few times. This chain connects TRBV10-3 to TRBJ1-1, with D possibly matching TRBD1 (5 bases). The CDR3 totals 13 residues. Germline V gives CDR1 ENHRY, CDR2 SYGVKD. V was pared by 0 bases and J by 10 bases, with 12 bases between. The CDR3 spells CAISESSGRGAFF. In nucleotides, the CDR3 is TGTGCCATCAGTGAGTCATCGGGGCGCGGAGCTTTCTTT.

There are many counts of this clonotype. The J gene is TRBJ2-1, the V gene TRBV5-1, with D possibly being TRBD1 (6 bases). This CDR3 spans 14 amino acids. Trimming stripped 6 bases from V and 7 bases from J, with 17 bases between. The germline V gene has CDR1 SGHRS and CDR2 YFSETQ. CDR3 sequence reads: CASNSGHGENEQFF. The CDR3 coding sequence is TGCGCCAGCAATTCGGGACATGGGGAAAATGAGCAGTTCTTC.

The rearrangement joins TRBV7-2 to TRBJ1-5; maybe TRBD1 (5 bases). V lost 1 base and J lost 5, with 12 bases in between. This CDR3 contains 15 residues. Germline loops: CDR1 SGHTA, CDR2 FQGNSA. The CDR3 DNA sequence: TGTGCCAGCAGCTTAGATGGGGCTCAGGATCAGCCCCAGCATTTT. Translating gives CASSLDGAQDQPQHF.

This clonotype turned up a few times. V and J are TRBV6-5 and TRBJ1-2; TRBD1 agrees at 9 bases. V dropped 0 bases and J dropped 2; count of bases not matched to a gene: 1. CDR3 length: 15 residues. Germline V gene data show CDR1 as MNHEY and CDR2 as SVGAGI. Written as DNA, the CDR3 is TGTGCCAGCAGTTACTCAGGGACAGGGAACTATGGCTACACCTTC. Translating gives CASSYSGTGNYGYTF.

This clonotype showed up many times. The chain is built from TRBV7-6 and TRBJ2-7, with D perhaps assigned TRBD1 or TRBD2 (5 bases each). Germline V gives CDR1 SGHVS, CDR2 FNYEAQ. V dropped 1 base and J dropped 9 bases, with 22 bases sitting between them. The CDR3 length is 16 residues. The CDR3 region is CASSLVGTDDLRGQYF. CDR3 DNA sequence: TGTGCCAGCAGCTTAGTGGGGACGGACGATCTACGAGGGCAGTACTTC. The full variable domain, in which reference TRBV7-6 and TRBJ2-7 provide the parts outside the CDR3, is GAGVSQSPRYKVTKRGQDVALRCDPISGHVSLYWYRQALGQGPEFLTYFNYEAQQDKSGLPNDRFSAERPEGSISTLTIQRTEQRDSAMYRCASSLVGTDDLRGQYFGPGTRLTVT.

Only a few counts were recorded for this clonotype. One end of the junction is discordant with germline, which a read error may explain. The chain is built from TRBV6-5 and TRBJ1-2, with D tentatively TRBD1 (6 bases). Germline CDR1 reads MNHEY; CDR2 reads SVGAGI. This CDR3 has 12 residues. The CDR3: CASSPGQYGYTF. The CDR3 DNA reads TGTGCCAGCAGTCCTGGACAGTATGGATACACCTTC.

This clonotype was seen more than once but under ten times. This chain links TRBV7-9 with TRBJ2-7; 11 bases match TRBD2. This CDR3 region has 14 residues. CDR1 and CDR2 from the germline V gene are SEHNR and FQNEAQ (reference sequence). The V gene end was trimmed by 5 bases and the J gene end by 6 bases; junction bases not matched to a gene: 6. The CDR3 region is CASSVSGGAAEQYF. The DNA for the CDR3 is TGTGCCAGCAGCGTTAGCGGGGGGGCCGCCGAGCAGTACTTC. The whole variable domain, remainder taken from reference TRBV7-9 and TRBJ2-7, is DTGVSQNPRHKITKRGQNVTFRCDPISEHNRLYWYRQTLGQGPEFLTYFQNEAQLEKSRLLSDRFSAERPKGSFSTLEIQRTEQGDSAMYLCASSVSGGAAEQYFGPGTRLTVT.

This clonotype has a handful of counts. CDR3 nucleotide sequence: TGCGCCAGCAGCCCCACCGGGACAGGGGGTTACGAGCAGTACTTC. As protein: CASSPTGTGGYEQYF. The chain carries TRBV4-3 and TRBJ2-7, with 11 bases identical to TRBD1. This CDR3 has 15 amino acids. Germline assignment: CDR1 LGHNA and CDR2 YSLEER. J lost 4 bases, V lost 4 bases, and 6 bases had no gene match.

The V gene is TRBV29-1, the J gene TRBJ2-1; possible D gene TRBD1, 5 bases. Trimming took off 4 bases at V and 2 bases at J, with 12 bases between the two ends. CDR1 and CDR2 (germline): SQVTM, ANQGSEA. CDR3 length equals 14 residues. Here the CDR3 DNA reads TGCAGCGTTGGGCCTTCGACAGCCTACAATGAGCAGTTCTTC. It encodes CSVGPSTAYNEQFF.

This clonotype was counted only a few times. The V gene is TRBV7-9, the J gene TRBJ2-1; TRBD2 matches 13 bases. V lost 5 bases and J lost 5; bases outside the gene matches: 9. The CDR3 sequence is 17 residues long. Per the germline V gene, CDR1 is SEHNR and CDR2 is FQNEAQ (reference sequence). The CDR3 spells CASSPGPTSGGNNEQFF. The CDR3 bases are TGTGCCAGCAGCCCAGGGCCGACTAGCGGGGGGAACAATGAGCAGTTCTTC.

This clonotype was picked up a small number of times. The chain is built from TRBV4-1 and TRBJ1-5; no definite D call. The CDR3 sequence is 15 residues long. The V end lost 3 bases, the J end lost 2 bases, and 11 bases lay between the germline ends. Germline V gene data show CDR1 as MGHRA and CDR2 as YSYEKL. The CDR3, as DNA: TGCGCCAGCAGCCAGGCCGCAGGCGGCAATCAGCCCCAGCATTTT. Translated, it gives CASSQAAGGNQPQHF.

This clonotype has a count of ten or more. The chain couples TRBV4-2 to TRBJ2-3; D is ambiguous. Germline lookup yields CDR1 LGHNA and CDR2 YNFKEQ. CDR3 length: 18 amino acids. Trimming took off 0 bases at V and 2 bases at J, with 18 bases between the two ends. CDR3 region: CASSQDLPILEYTDTQYF. CDR3 nucleotide sequence: TGTGCCAGCAGCCAAGACTTACCCATTCTAGAATACACAGATACGCAGTATTTT.

The DNA for the CDR3 is TGCGCCAGCAGCCAAGAACAGGCCCCGGGTGGCTACACCTTC. Encoded protein: CASSQEQAPGGYTF. The chain recombines TRBV4-3 with TRBJ1-2, with D maybe TRBD1 (5 bases). Germline V CDR1 and CDR2: LGHNA, YSLEER. Trimming shortened V by 0 bases and J by 7 bases, and 12 bases separated the two germline ends. The CDR3 length is 14 residues.

This clonotype was seen only a few times. The V call is TRBV5-1, the J call TRBJ2-3; 9 bases are a match to TRBD2. Per germline, CDR1 SGHRS and CDR2 YFSETQ. The V segment lost 0 bases and the J segment 0 bases; nucleotides outside the gene matches: 2. The CDR3 length is 16 residues. As DNA, the CDR3 is TGCGCCAGCAGCTTGGTTAGCGGGGGAAGCACAGATACGCAGTATTTT. It specifies CASSLVSGGSTDTQYF.

This clonotype was counted ten times or more. Germline is not matched at one junction end, which may reflect a read error. The chain couples TRBV12-3 or TRBV12-4 to TRBJ2-1; D gene unclear. There are 12 residues in the CDR3. CDR3 residues: CASSPLGNEQFF. The CDR3 bases are TGCGCCAGCAGCCCCCTGGGCAATGAGCAGTTCTTC.

The chain recombines TRBV4-3 with TRBJ2-1; tentative D call: TRBD2 (6 bases). The CDR3 extends over 12 amino acids. V was pared by 2 bases and J by 9 bases, with 8 bases between. CDR1 is LGHNA, CDR2 YSLEER, per germline. Here the CDR3 reads CASSQFGGEQFF. DNA of the CDR3: TGCGCCAGCAGCCAATTCGGGGGTGAGCAGTTCTTC.

As for this clonotype: The junction and the germline gene differ at one end; a read error may be behind it. The chain uses TRBV7-7 and TRBJ1-4, with 10 bases aligning to TRBD1. The V gene's germline CDR1 is SSHAT and CDR2 FNYEAQ (reference sequence). The CDR3 covers 15 residues. CDR3 in amino acids: CASSPGQGKDEKLFF. In nucleotides, the CDR3 is TGTGCTAGCAGCCCGGGACAGGGGAAGGATGAAAAACTGTTTTTT.

J is TRBJ2-7 and V is TRBV20-1; unclear D gene. The CDR3 runs 13 residues. Germline V CDR1 and CDR2: DFQATT, SNEGSKA (reference sequence). With 0 bases removed from V and 2 bases from J, the gap between germline ends came to 8 bases. This CDR3 reads CSARDWKAYEQYF. Written as DNA, the CDR3 is TGCAGTGCTAGAGATTGGAAGGCCTACGAGCAGTACTTC.

The chain joins TRBV27 to TRBJ1-2; no reliable D call. Between the trimmed V and J ends, which lost 4 bases and 3 bases, there was a span of 9 bases. Germline lookup yields CDR1 MNHEY and CDR2 SMNVEV (reference sequence). CDR3 length equals 13 residues. In DNA form, the CDR3 reads TGTGCCAGCAGTTCGGCAGCATACTATGGCTACACCTTC. Translated: CASSSAAYYGYTF.